This TCR beta chain is from a study of identical twins. Study-level findings and limits: The study found excess low generation probability among twin-shared out-of-frame alpha sequences. Out-of-frame beta chain sequences displayed weaker excess sharing between twins. A lower insertion count was a feature of abundant cord blood beta clonotypes, with no such feature in memory repertoires.

Healthy Caucasian donors formed the entire cohort. Ten or more counts support this clonotype. Its antigen is unidentified. TCRdb passed the 5' RACE reads through MiXCR, listing each CDR3 protein once. The sample holds roughly 700,000 distinct CDR3 sequences, 8.5% to 9% seen once. Germline V gene sequence: CDR1 SEHNR, CDR2 FQNEAQ (reference sequence). This CDR3 contains 14 residues. V was shortened by 5 bases and J by 0 bases, with 8 bases between the two germline ends. The sample was also linked to a second study, of yellow fever vaccine responses in identical twins.

This sequence originates from a woman aged 18-35 years in good health. The gene calls are TRBV7-9 and TRBJ2-1; weak D call: TRBD2 (6 bases). What was sequenced was PBMCs. The CDR3: CASSRDFSYNEQFF. CDR3 nucleotide sequence: TGTGCCAGCAGCCGGGACTTCTCCTACAATGAGCAGTTCTTC.